This record covers a single T cell receptor (beta chain). Its antigen remains unknown. The sample belongs to a study of cytomegalovirus exposure and HLA in healthy donors. Study details: Of all 400 or so donors who were genotyped, 81% belonged to the Caucasian-associated ancestry cluster. Regarding the study as a whole: A later analysis reportedly identified an Asian-associated ancestry cluster as carrying fewer N-insertions than the roughly 720-donor mean. In a later analysis, several top co-occurrence clusters appeared linked to parvovirus B19, influenza, CMV and Epstein-Barr virus. Most subjects had HLA-A and HLA-B alleles reportedly predicted accurately by TCR beta sequences.

Primers: 60 Vbeta forward and 13 Jbeta reverse. Sequenced by immunoSEQ multiplex PCR; TCRdb stores in-frame clones only, minus some. The profile shows fewer than 200,000 clones, approximately 80% of them singletons. V shed 3 bases and J shed 0 bases, with 10 bases lying between them. Germline CDR1 and CDR2: SGHDT and YYEEEE. The CDR3 consists of 15 residues. V usage is TRBV5-6 and J usage is TRBJ1-5, with a weak D call TRBD1 (6 bases). The source of this sequence is a woman aged 45-60 years in good health and CMV-seropositive. Sequencing input: PBMCs. The CDR3 nucleotides are TGTGCCAGCAGCTGGCAGGGGTATAGCAATCAGCCCCAGCATTTT. Amino acids: CASSWQGYSNQPQHF.